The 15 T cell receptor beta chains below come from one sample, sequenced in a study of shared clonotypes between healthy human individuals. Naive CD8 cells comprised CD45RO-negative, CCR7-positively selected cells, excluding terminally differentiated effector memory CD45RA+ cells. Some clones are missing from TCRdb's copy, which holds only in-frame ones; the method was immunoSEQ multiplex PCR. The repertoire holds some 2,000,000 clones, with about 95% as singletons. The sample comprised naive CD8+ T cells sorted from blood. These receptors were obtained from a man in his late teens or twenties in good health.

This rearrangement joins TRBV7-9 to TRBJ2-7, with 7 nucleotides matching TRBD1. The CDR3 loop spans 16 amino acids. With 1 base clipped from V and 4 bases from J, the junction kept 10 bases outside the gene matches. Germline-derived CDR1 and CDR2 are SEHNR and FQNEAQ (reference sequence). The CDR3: CASSLVGQRELYEQYF. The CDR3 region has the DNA TGTGCCAGCAGCTTAGTGGGACAGCGCGAGCTTTACGAGCAGTACTTC. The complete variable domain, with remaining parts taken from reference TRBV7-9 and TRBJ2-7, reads DTGVSQNPRHKITKRGQNVTFRCDPISEHNRLYWYRQTLGQGPEFLTYFQNEAQLEKSRLLSDRFSAERPKGSFSTLEIQRTEQGDSAMYLCASSLVGQRELYEQYFGPGTRLTVT.

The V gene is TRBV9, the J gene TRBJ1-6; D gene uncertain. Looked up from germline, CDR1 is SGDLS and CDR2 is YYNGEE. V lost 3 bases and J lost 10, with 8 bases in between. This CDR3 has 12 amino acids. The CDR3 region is CASSGQESPLHF. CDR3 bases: TGTGCCAGCAGCGGACAAGAGTCACCCCTCCACTTT.

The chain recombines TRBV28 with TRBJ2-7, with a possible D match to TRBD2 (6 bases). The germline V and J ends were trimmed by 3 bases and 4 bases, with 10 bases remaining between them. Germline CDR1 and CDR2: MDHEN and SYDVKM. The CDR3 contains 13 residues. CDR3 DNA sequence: TGTGCCAGCAGTTTCGGGGGAATGTACGAGCAGTACTTC. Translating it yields CASSFGGMYEQYF.

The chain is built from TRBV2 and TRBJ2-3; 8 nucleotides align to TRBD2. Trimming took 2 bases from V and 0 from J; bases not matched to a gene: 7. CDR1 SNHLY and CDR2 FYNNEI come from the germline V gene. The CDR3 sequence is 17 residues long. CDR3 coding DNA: TGTGCCAGCAGTGAAACGCCCCTAGCGGGTAGCACAGATACGCAGTATTTT. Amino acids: CASSETPLAGSTDTQYF.

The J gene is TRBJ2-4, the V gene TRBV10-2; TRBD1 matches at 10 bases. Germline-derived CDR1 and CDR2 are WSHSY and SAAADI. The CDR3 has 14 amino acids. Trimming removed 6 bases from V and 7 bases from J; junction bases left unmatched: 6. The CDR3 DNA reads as TGCGCCAGCAGCCCGACAGGGGGCTATAACATTCAGTACTTC. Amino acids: CASSPTGGYNIQYF.

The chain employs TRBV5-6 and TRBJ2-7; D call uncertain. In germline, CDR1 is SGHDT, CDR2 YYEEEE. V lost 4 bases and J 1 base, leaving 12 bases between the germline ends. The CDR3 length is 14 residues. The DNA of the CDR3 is TGTGCCAGCAGCCGACCCTCGGAGTCCTACGAGCAGTACTTC. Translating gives CASSRPSESYEQYF.

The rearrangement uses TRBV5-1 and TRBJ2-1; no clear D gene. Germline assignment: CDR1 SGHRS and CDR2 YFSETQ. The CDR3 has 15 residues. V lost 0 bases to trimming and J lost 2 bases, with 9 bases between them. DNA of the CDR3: TGCGCCAGCAGCTTGGACGGTAGTACCTACAATGAGCAGTTCTTC. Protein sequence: CASSLDGSTYNEQFF.

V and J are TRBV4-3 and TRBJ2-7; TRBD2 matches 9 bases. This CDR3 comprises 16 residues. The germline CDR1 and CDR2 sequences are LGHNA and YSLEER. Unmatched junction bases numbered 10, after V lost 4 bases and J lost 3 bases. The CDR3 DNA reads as TGCGCCAGCAGCCCAGAAGGGGCGGGAGGGAACTACGAGCAGTACTTC. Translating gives CASSPEGAGGNYEQYF.

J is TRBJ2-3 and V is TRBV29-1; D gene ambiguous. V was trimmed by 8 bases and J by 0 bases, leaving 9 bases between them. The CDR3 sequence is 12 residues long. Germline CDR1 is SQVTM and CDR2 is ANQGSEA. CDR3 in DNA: TGCAGCTCTTCGACTAGCACAGATACGCAGTATTTT. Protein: CSSSTSTDTQYF.

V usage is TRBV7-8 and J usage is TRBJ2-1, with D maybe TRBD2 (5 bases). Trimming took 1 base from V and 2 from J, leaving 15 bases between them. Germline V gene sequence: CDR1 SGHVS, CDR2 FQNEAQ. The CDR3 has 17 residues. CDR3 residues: CASSLESSASPYNEQFF. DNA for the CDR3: TGTGCCAGCAGCTTAGAAAGCTCGGCTAGCCCCTACAATGAGCAGTTCTTC.

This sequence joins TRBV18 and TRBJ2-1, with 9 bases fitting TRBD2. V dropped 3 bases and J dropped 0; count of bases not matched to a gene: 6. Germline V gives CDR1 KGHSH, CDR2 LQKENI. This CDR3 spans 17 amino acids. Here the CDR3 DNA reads TGTGCCAGCTCACCGCCAAAACTAGCGGGCTCCTACAATGAGCAGTTCTTC. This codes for CASSPPKLAGSYNEQFF.

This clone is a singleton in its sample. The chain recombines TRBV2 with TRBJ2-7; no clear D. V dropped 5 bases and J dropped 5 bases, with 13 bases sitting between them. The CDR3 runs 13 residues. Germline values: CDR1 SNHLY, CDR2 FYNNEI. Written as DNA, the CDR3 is TGTGCCAGCAGTTGGACCCCCGGTGACGAGCAGTACTTC. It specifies CASSWTPGDEQYF. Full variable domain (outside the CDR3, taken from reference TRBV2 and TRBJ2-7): EPEVTQTPSHQVTQMGQEVILRCVPISNHLYFYWYRQILGQKVEFLVSFYNNEISEKSEIFDDQFSVERPDGSNFTLKIRSTKLEDSAMYFCASSWTPGDEQYFGPGTRLTVT.

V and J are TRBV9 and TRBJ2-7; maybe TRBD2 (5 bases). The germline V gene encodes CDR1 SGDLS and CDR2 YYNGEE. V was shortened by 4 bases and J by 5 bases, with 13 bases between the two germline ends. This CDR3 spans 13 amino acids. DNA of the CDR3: TGTGCCAGCAGCCTAACCTACGGGGACGAGCAGTACTTC. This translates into CASSLTYGDEQYF.

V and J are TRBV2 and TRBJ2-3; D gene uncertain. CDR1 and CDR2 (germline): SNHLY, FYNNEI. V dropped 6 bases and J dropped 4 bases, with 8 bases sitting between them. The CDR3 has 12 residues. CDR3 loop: CASRPPADTQYF. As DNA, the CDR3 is TGTGCCAGCAGGCCGCCCGCAGATACGCAGTATTTT. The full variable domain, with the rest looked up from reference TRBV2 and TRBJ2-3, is EPEVTQTPSHQVTQMGQEVILRCVPISNHLYFYWYRQILGQKVEFLVSFYNNEISEKSEIFDDQFSVERPDGSNFTLKIRSTKLEDSAMYFCASRPPADTQYFGPGTRLTVL.

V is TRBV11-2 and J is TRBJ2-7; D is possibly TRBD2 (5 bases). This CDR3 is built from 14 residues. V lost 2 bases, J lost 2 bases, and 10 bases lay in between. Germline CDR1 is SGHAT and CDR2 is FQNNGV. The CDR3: CASSLSAGTYEQYF. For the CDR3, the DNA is TGTGCCAGCAGCTTATCGGCGGGTACCTACGAGCAGTACTTC.